Shown below are 18 T cell receptor beta chains from a single sample sequenced in a study of blood T cell repertoires in COVID-19. Sequencing was performed with immunoSEQ multiplex PCR; in TCRdb, only in-frame clones are kept and a portion is missing. The data show approximately 300,000 clones, with 75% to 95% seen just once and 6.5% to 8% held by the top ten. The sample was peripheral blood. These TCRs come from a woman under 40 with COVID-19, enrolled during active disease.

This clone appeared once. J is TRBJ2-2 and V is TRBV5-1, with 7 bases matching TRBD1. V trimming: 0 bases; J trimming: 0 bases; junction bases outside the gene matches: 5. This CDR3 comprises 17 residues. The germline CDR1 and CDR2 sequences are SGHRS and YFSETQ. DNA of the CDR3: TGCGCCAGCAGCTTGGTAGGGGGCGGAACGAACACCGGGGAGCTGTTTTTT. Protein sequence: CASSLVGGGTNTGELFF.

This clone was seen once. This chain links TRBV30 with TRBJ2-7; 9 nucleotides align to TRBD1. V shed 0 bases and J 7 bases; nucleotides not matched to a gene: 7. Per the germline V gene, CDR1 is GTSNPN and CDR2 is SVGIG (reference sequence). The CDR3 is made up of 14 amino acids. The CDR3 is CAWSVQGAAGEQYF. DNA of the CDR3: TGTGCCTGGAGTGTACAGGGGGCTGCTGGGGAGCAGTACTTC.

The rearrangement links TRBV6-5 to TRBJ1-3, with 8 nucleotides matching TRBD1. CDR3 length: 14 residues. The J segment lost 4 bases and the V segment lost 7 bases, leaving 6 bases of the junction unmatched. Germline lookup yields CDR1 MNHEY and CDR2 SVGAGI. This CDR3 is CASTRQGSGNTIYF. DNA for the CDR3: TGTGCCAGCACCCGACAGGGGTCAGGAAACACCATATATTTT.

The DNA of the CDR3 is TGCAGCGTTGTAGGGACTAGCGGGAGATTATATAGCACAGATACGCAGTATTTT. Its protein is CSVVGTSGRLYSTDTQYF. The V and J genes are TRBV29-1 and TRBJ2-3, with TRBD2 matching over 14 bases. The CDR3 spans 18 residues. After removal of 4 bases from V and 0 bases from J, the junction contained 9 bases not matched to a gene. The V gene's germline CDR1 is SQVTM and CDR2 ANQGSEA.

The chain is built from TRBV5-4 and TRBJ2-3; D is possibly TRBD2 (6 bases). V was pared by 0 bases and J by 0 bases, with 8 bases between. Per the germline V gene, CDR1 is SGHNT and CDR2 is YYREEE (reference sequence). The CDR3 runs 15 residues. CDR3 protein: CASSLGDFSTDTQYF. CDR3 in DNA: TGTGCCAGCAGCTTGGGGGACTTCAGCACAGATACGCAGTATTTT.

This clone is a singleton in its sample. The chain uses TRBV29-1 and TRBJ2-5; D is undetermined. Trimming pared 0 bases from V and 0 bases from J, leaving 8 bases between. The CDR3 consists of 14 residues. CDR1 is SQVTM, CDR2 ANQGSEA, per germline. CDR3 residues: CSVEEMGNQETQYF. The CDR3 DNA reads TGCAGCGTTGAAGAAATGGGCAACCAAGAGACCCAGTACTTC.

The genes are TRBV29-1 and TRBJ2-7, with D possibly matching TRBD1 (6 bases). Germline lookup yields CDR1 SQVTM and CDR2 ANQGSEA. Trimming removed 6 bases from V and 5 bases from J, with 14 bases in between. The CDR3 runs 12 residues. The CDR3 sequence is CSVRGGIHEQYF. The DNA for the CDR3 is TGCAGCGTGAGAGGGGGAATCCACGAGCAGTACTTC.

V and J are TRBV28 and TRBJ1-1, with D possibly matching TRBD1 (5 bases). In germline, CDR1 is MDHEN, CDR2 SYDVKM. This CDR3 is built from 14 residues. The germline V and J ends were trimmed by 3 bases and 8 bases, with 16 bases remaining between them. The CDR3 nucleotides read TGTGCCAGCAGTTTGATAGGGGAAGGAAAAGAAGCTTTCTTT. As protein: CASSLIGEGKEAFF.

The chain has TRBV7-9 and TRBJ1-1; no definite D call. The V gene's germline CDR1 is SEHNR and CDR2 FQNEAQ (reference sequence). This CDR3 has 15 amino acids. The germline V and J ends were trimmed by 5 bases and 0 bases, with 13 bases remaining between them. CDR3 region: CASSPIEGMNTEAFF. The CDR3 nucleotides are TGTGCCAGCAGCCCCATCGAGGGAATGAACACTGAAGCTTTCTTT.

The chain combines TRBV18 with TRBJ2-2; 7 nucleotides agree with TRBD1. Germline CDR1 reads KGHSH; CDR2 reads LQKENI. V was clipped by 3 bases and J by 0 bases; unmatched bases: 4. CDR3 length: 16 amino acids. In DNA form, the CDR3 reads TGTGCCAGCTCACCGAAAGGGACAGCGAACACCGGGGAGCTGTTTTTT. The encoded protein is CASSPKGTANTGELFF.

This clone was detected only once. One end of the junction varies from germline; a read error may be responsible. This chain uses TRBV9 with TRBJ2-1, with a weak D call TRBD1 (6 bases). This CDR3 region has 15 residues. Germline CDR1 is SGDLS and CDR2 is YYNGEE. The CDR3 nucleotides read TGTGCCAGCAGCGTACAGGGGCTCTCCCACAATGAGCAGTTCTTC. It is translated as CASSVQGLSHNEQFF.

Written as DNA, the CDR3 is TGCGCCAGCAGCCAAGAGGAAGACACTCAAGAGACCCAGTACTTC. Translated: CASSQEEDTQETQYF. The chain joins TRBV4-1 to TRBJ2-5; the D is unclear. The V end was cut by 0 bases, the J end by 2 bases, with 10 bases between. The CDR3 extends over 15 amino acids. Germline loops: CDR1 MGHRA, CDR2 YSYEKL.

The chain couples TRBV5-1 to TRBJ2-1; 12 nucleotides line up with TRBD2. CDR3 length equals 14 residues. Per germline, CDR1 SGHRS and CDR2 YFSETQ. V lost 4 bases to trimming and J lost 7 bases; unmatched junction nucleotides: 3. CDR3 protein: CASSHGTSGNEQFF. The CDR3 bases are TGCGCCAGCAGCCACGGGACTAGCGGGAATGAGCAGTTCTTC.

This chain uses TRBV2 with TRBJ1-2, with D perhaps matching TRBD1 (5 bases). This CDR3 region has 16 residues. Germline lookup yields CDR1 SNHLY and CDR2 FYNNEI. Trimming removed 2 bases from V and 5 bases from J, with 18 bases in between. Written as DNA, the CDR3 is TGTGCCAGCAGTGAAACGGCAGGGTCCTCTGTATATGGCTACACCTTC. This sequence encodes CASSETAGSSVYGYTF.

J is TRBJ1-5 and V is TRBV6-2 or TRBV6-3; a weak D match, TRBD1 (5 bases). Germline values: CDR1 MNHEY, CDR2 SVGEGT. CDR3 length: 14 amino acids. With 6 bases removed from V and 4 bases from J, the gap between germline ends came to 13 bases. CDR3 loop: CASSKWGENQPQHF. The CDR3 bases are TGTGCCAGCAGCAAATGGGGGGAAAATCAGCCCCAGCATTTT.

CDR3 loop: CASRRNRWGGTEAFF. In DNA form, the CDR3 reads TGTGCCAGCAGGCGGAATCGTTGGGGGGGCACTGAAGCTTTCTTT. This chain connects TRBV2 to TRBJ1-1; a weak D match, TRBD1 (5 bases). The V gene's germline CDR1 is SNHLY and CDR2 FYNNEI. Trimming cost V 6 bases and J 4 bases, with 18 bases left between them. CDR3 length: 15 amino acids.

The chain employs TRBV19 and TRBJ2-7, with D possibly matching TRBD2 (6 bases). Trimming shortened V by 5 bases and J by 3 bases, and 11 bases separated the two germline ends. CDR3 length equals 13 residues. Germline values: CDR1 LNHDA, CDR2 SQIVND (reference sequence). The CDR3 bases are TGTGCCAGTAGTGGCCGTAGCGGCTACGAGCAGTACTTC. Its protein is CASSGRSGYEQYF. The variable domain in full, with the rest retrieved from reference TRBV19 and TRBJ2-7, is DGGITQSPKYLFRKEGQNVTLSCEQNLNHDAMYWYRQDPGQGLRLIYYSQIVNDFQKGDIAEGYSVSREKKESFPLTVTSAQKNPTAFYLCASSGRSGYEQYFGPGTRLTVT.

V gene TRBV18 combines with J gene TRBJ1-2, with TRBD1 matching 9 bases. CDR1 is KGHSH, CDR2 LQKENI, per germline. Trimming removed 0 bases from V and 6 bases from J; junction bases left unmatched: 8. The CDR3 loop spans 16 amino acids. CDR3 sequence reads: CASSPPRQGGRDGYTF. The CDR3 DNA follows: TGTGCCAGCTCACCACCCCGACAGGGGGGGAGAGATGGCTACACCTTC.